Shown below are 15 T cell receptor beta chains from a single sample sequenced in a study of shared clonotypes between healthy human individuals. Naive CD8 cells comprised CD45RO-negative, CCR7-positively selected cells, excluding terminally differentiated effector memory CD45RA+ cells. Method: immunoSEQ multiplex PCR; TCRdb's copy keeps in-frame clones and lacks some. The sample yields hundreds of thousands of clones, approximately 96% seen once. Sequenced sample: naive CD8+ T cells sorted from blood. These receptors came from a woman aged 30 to 39 in good health.

This rearrangement joins TRBV28 to TRBJ1-5, with TRBD1 as a possible D gene (6 bases). The germline gives CDR1 MDHEN, CDR2 SYDVKM. The CDR3 has 14 residues. Trimming cost V 8 bases and J 0 bases, with 11 bases left between them. DNA of the CDR3: TGTGCCAGCGCCAGGGGTTATAGCAATCAGCCCCAGCATTTT. Translation gives CASARGYSNQPQHF.

V gene TRBV27 combines with J gene TRBJ1-6, with TRBD1 matching over 9 bases. The V gene end was trimmed by 2 bases and the J gene end by 9 bases; junction bases not matched to a gene: 5. CDR1 and CDR2 (germline): MNHEY, SMNVEV (reference sequence). The CDR3 length is 15 residues. CDR3 nucleotides: TGTGCCAGCAGTTTAAGGGGACAGGGTTCTTCACCCCTCCACTTT. It yields the protein CASSLRGQGSSPLHF.

This chain uses TRBV29-1 with TRBJ2-7; possible D gene TRBD2, 6 bases. The ends were cut back, 7 bases at V and 3 bases at J, with 19 bases in the middle. Germline lookup yields CDR1 SQVTM and CDR2 ANQGSEA. This CDR3 comprises 14 residues. The chain's CDR3 is CSAAGPWGDYEQYF. The DNA for the CDR3 is TGCAGCGCCGCCGGACCTTGGGGGGACTACGAGCAGTACTTC.

The chain links TRBV7-2 to TRBJ1-5; weak D call: TRBD1 (5 bases). Germline lookup yields CDR1 SGHTA and CDR2 FQGNSA. This CDR3 spans 14 amino acids. V was clipped by 5 bases and J by 5 bases, with 13 bases between them. The DNA for the CDR3 is TGTGCCAGCAGCCAGGGATTTGGAGATCAGCCCCAGCATTTT. This codes for CASSQGFGDQPQHF.

The chain carries TRBV9 and TRBJ2-2; 10 nucleotides match TRBD2. Germline CDR1 and CDR2: SGDLS and YYNGEE. The V and J ends lost 3 bases and 0 bases, in that order; junction bases with no gene match: 2. This CDR3 has 16 residues. In nucleotides, the CDR3 is TGTGCCAGCAGCGGCACTAGCGGGACGAACACCGGGGAGCTGTTTTTT. This translates into CASSGTSGTNTGELFF.

CDR3: CASEIKRPPDSSYEQYF. The CDR3 DNA sequence: TGTGCCAGCGAAATAAAGCGCCCCCCCGATTCCTCCTACGAGCAGTACTTC. The chain employs TRBV7-9 and TRBJ2-7; D unclear. This CDR3 region has 17 residues. V shed 8 bases and J shed 0 bases, with 23 bases lying between them. Germline V lookup: CDR1 SEHNR, CDR2 FQNEAQ (reference sequence).

V and J are TRBV28 and TRBJ2-1; no clear D. Between the trimmed V and J ends, which lost 6 bases and 0 bases, there was a span of 15 bases. Germline V gene data show CDR1 as MDHEN and CDR2 as SYDVKM. There are 16 residues in the CDR3. The CDR3 reads CASRPLGPSSYNEQFF. The CDR3 bases are TGTGCCAGCAGACCCCTTGGCCCGAGCTCCTACAATGAGCAGTTCTTC.

CDR3 protein: CSVTGIINYEQYF. The CDR3 DNA is TGCAGCGTCACAGGGATAATAAACTACGAGCAGTACTTC. V is TRBV29-1 and J is TRBJ2-7, with D perhaps TRBD1 (6 bases). There are 13 residues in the CDR3. CDR1 SQVTM and CDR2 ANQGSEA come from the germline V gene. V lost 6 bases, J lost 3 bases, and 15 bases lay in between.

The rearrangement uses TRBV6-1 and TRBJ1-2; 8 bases align to TRBD1. After removal of 7 bases from V and 4 bases from J, the junction contained 11 bases not matched to a gene. Germline CDR1 and CDR2: MNHNS and SASEGT. The CDR3 loop spans 15 amino acids. The CDR3 reads CASTQGQGGFYGYTF. CDR3 DNA: TGTGCCAGCACCCAAGGACAGGGAGGGTTCTATGGCTACACCTTC.

The rearrangement uses TRBV28 and TRBJ2-7; TRBD1 matches at 7 bases. This CDR3 contains 13 residues. The V segment lost 6 bases and the J segment 2 bases; nucleotides outside the gene matches: 4. Per the germline V gene, CDR1 is MDHEN and CDR2 is SYDVKM. CDR3 amino acids: CASRYGQAYEQYF. CDR3 in DNA: TGTGCCAGCAGATATGGACAGGCCTACGAGCAGTACTTC. The full variable domain, its missing parts supplied by reference TRBV28 and TRBJ2-7, is DVKVTQSSRYLVKRTGEKVFLECVQDMDHENMFWYRQDPGLGLRLIYFSYDVKMKEKGDIPEGYSVSREKKERFSLILESASTNQTSMYLCASRYGQAYEQYFGPGTRLTVT.

J is TRBJ2-1 and V is TRBV27; perhaps TRBD2 as D (5 bases). This CDR3 region has 17 residues. With 1 base removed from V and 0 bases from J, the gap between germline ends came to 13 bases. Germline CDR1 is MNHEY and CDR2 is SMNVEV (reference sequence). The CDR3, as DNA: TGTGCCAGCAGTTTATTCCCAGCGGAGAGCTCCTACAATGAGCAGTTCTTC. Its protein is CASSLFPAESSYNEQFF.

CDR3 DNA sequence: TGTGCCAGCAGTAGCCGGGACTACACCGGGGAGCTGTTTTTT. This encodes CASSSRDYTGELFF. V gene TRBV6-1 combines with J gene TRBJ2-2, with D tentatively TRBD2 (6 bases). Germline CDR1 and CDR2: MNHNS and SASEGT. Trimming pared 5 bases from V and 3 bases from J, leaving 10 bases between. The CDR3 runs to 14 residues.

This chain joins TRBV19 and TRBJ2-7, with 9 bases lining up with TRBD2. The germline V gene encodes CDR1 LNHDA and CDR2 SQIVND (reference sequence). Trimming took 1 base from V and 1 from J; bases not matched to a gene: 5. This CDR3 spans 16 amino acids. CDR3 loop: CASSIGWTSASYEQYF. As DNA, the CDR3 is TGTGCCAGTAGTATAGGGTGGACTAGCGCGTCCTACGAGCAGTACTTC.

V is TRBV27 and J is TRBJ2-1; D uncertain. The CDR3 runs to 13 residues. V lost 4 bases and J 7 bases, leaving 11 bases between the germline ends. CDR1 and CDR2 from the germline V gene are MNHEY and SMNVEV (reference sequence). CDR3 coding DNA: TGTGCCAGCAGTTCAGGCTCAAAGAATGAGCAGTTCTTC. Its protein product is CASSSGSKNEQFF.

The chain combines TRBV2 with TRBJ2-3; TRBD2 is a possible D gene (6 bases). The CDR3 has 15 residues. Trimming removed 7 bases at V and 2 bases at J, with 16 bases between. Germline lookup yields CDR1 SNHLY and CDR2 FYNNEI. The CDR3 protein is CASIPVGGITDTQYF. CDR3 coding DNA: TGTGCCAGCATCCCCGTGGGAGGAATCACAGATACGCAGTATTTT.